What follows are 3 T cell receptor beta chains derived from one specimen sequenced in a study of Graves' ophthalmopathy and Graves' hyperthyroidism (dated by TCRdb to 2016 to 2018). The sequencer listed for this sample is Illumina HiSeq 2000. TCR beta CDR3 regions were amplified from RNA transcripts for repertoire sequencing. The first round of RT-PCR was done with HTBI primers and the Qiagen OneStep RT-PCR kit, and was followed by a second round of multiplex PCR, then size selection and purification. TCRdb reworked the public reads: Q25 trimming with fastp, MiXCR clone assembly, productive beta chains retained. Here each entry gathers all rows of one CDR3 protein and keeps the most common genes and DNA. The sample table holds over 650,000 distinct CDR3 sequences, of which roughly 39% were seen once. Of the sample, over 2.5% falls within the top ten clones. Sequencing was performed on peripheral blood. All receptors come from an adult man with Graves' ophthalmopathy.

There are many counts of this clonotype. The chain is built from TRBV12-3 or TRBV12-4 and TRBJ2-7; TRBD2 matches at 11 bases. Trimming removed 3 bases from V and 4 bases from J; junction bases left unmatched: 5. The CDR3 is 15 amino acids. The CDR3 DNA follows: TGTGCCAGCAGTTTGGGACTAGCGGCCGTATACGAGCAGTACTTC. This encodes CASSLGLAAVYEQYF.

The genes are TRBV7-3 and TRBJ2-7, with 9 bases aligning to TRBD1. The CDR3 is 14 amino acids. V dropped 11 bases and J dropped 4; count of bases not matched to a gene: 12. In germline, CDR1 is SGHTA, CDR2 FQGTGA. The CDR3 region has the DNA TGTGCCTGGAGTTCCGGGACAGGGTCGTACGAGCAGTACTTC. Its protein is CAWSSGTGSYEQYF.

The CDR3 here is CSVETGGGDEQYF. CDR3 sequence (DNA): TGCAGCGTCGAGACGGGAGGGGGAGACGAGCAGTACTTC. The rearrangement uses TRBV29-1 and TRBJ2-7; TRBD2 aligns across 8 bases. Germline V gene sequence: CDR1 SQVTM, CDR2 ANQGSEA. There are 13 residues in the CDR3. V lost 6 bases, J lost 5 bases, and 9 bases stayed unmatched.